This T cell receptor beta chain was sequenced in a study of human T cells and chemical hapten exposure. In the study overall: Mostly female patients had alopecia areata, totalis or universalis. Findings of the study overall: Expanded TCRs showed more large CDR3 clusters than pre-sensitization or healthy control sets.

Per the original data handling: TCR counts had a median of 95,638 per sample and spanned roughly 23,224 to 690,600. MiXCR was run by TCRdb on the RACE reads, yielding one entry per CDR3 protein. The V and J calls shown here were made by TCRdb, not taken from the authors' results. The sample consists of around 350,000 distinct CDR3 sequences, about 5% of them appearing once. As to this clonotype: Its specificity is unknown.

Time point here: pre-sensitization, week 0. Treatment in this sample: therapeutic diphenylcyclopropenone sensitization with weekly scalp DPC. Only after blood had been drawn was each patch test applied. The germline CDR1 and CDR2 sequences are SGHTA and FQGTGA. Trimming cost V 3 bases and J 5 bases, with 8 bases left between them. CDR3 length equals 13 residues. This receptor was obtained from a young woman with alopecia areata. Some clones in this sample may be carry-over from other donors' samples. The rearrangement links TRBV7-3 to TRBJ1-5; no clear D. Material: whole blood, obtained in connection with sensitization to the hapten diphenylcyclopropenone (DPC). The CDR3 spells CASSFSGYQPQHF. CDR3 nucleotides: TGTGCCAGCAGCTTTTCAGGTTATCAGCCCCAGCATTTT. The full variable domain, in which reference TRBV7-3 and TRBJ1-5 provide the parts outside the CDR3, is GAGVSQTPSNKVTEKGKYVELRCDPISGHTALYWYRQSLGQGPEFLIYFQGTGAADDSGLPNDRFFAVRPEGSVSTLKIQRTERGDSAVYLCASSFSGYQPQHFGDGTRLSIL.